The T cell receptor beta chain under discussion was sequenced for a study of cytomegalovirus exposure and HLA in healthy donors. With 60 Vbeta and 13 Jbeta primers, the PCR was carried out. Only in-frame clones appear in the TCRdb table, and some are missing; sequencing was by immunoSEQ multiplex PCR. The sample includes around 140,000 clones, 61% of them seen just once. The study's findings and limits: Within an earlier analysis, most TCR beta V segments proved productive either about 90% or about 30% of the time. It was reported that the classifier diagnosed cytomegalovirus status with high specificity and sensitivity in both the original and validation cohorts. It was around 160 TCR beta chains that were listed as cytomegalovirus-associated. Follow-up analysis later connected one missense variant in DCLRE1C with trimming of TCR beta V- and J-genes.

As for this clone: Its antigen is unidentified.

The sequence derives from a male donor in good health and CMV-seronegative. Material: PBMCs.

The CDR3 sequence is CASATSGATDTQYF. The CDR3 DNA follows: TGCGCCAGCGCGACTAGCGGGGCAACAGATACGCAGTATTTT. This chain links TRBV5-1 with TRBJ2-3; 11 bases match TRBD2. Germline values: CDR1 SGHRS, CDR2 YFSETQ. The J segment lost 3 bases and the V segment lost 7 bases, leaving 4 bases of the junction unmatched. The CDR3 has 14 amino acids.